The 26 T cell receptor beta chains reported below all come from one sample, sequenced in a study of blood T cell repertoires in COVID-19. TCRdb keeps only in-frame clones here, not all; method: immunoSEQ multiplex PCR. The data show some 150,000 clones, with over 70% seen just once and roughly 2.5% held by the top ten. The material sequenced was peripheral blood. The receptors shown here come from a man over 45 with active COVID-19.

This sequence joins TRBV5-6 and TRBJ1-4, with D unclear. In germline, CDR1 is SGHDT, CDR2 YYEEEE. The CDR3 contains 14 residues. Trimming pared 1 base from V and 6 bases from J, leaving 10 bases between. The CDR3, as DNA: TGTGCCAGCAGCTTGACACCCCTGGATGAAAAACTGTTTTTT. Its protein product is CASSLTPLDEKLFF.

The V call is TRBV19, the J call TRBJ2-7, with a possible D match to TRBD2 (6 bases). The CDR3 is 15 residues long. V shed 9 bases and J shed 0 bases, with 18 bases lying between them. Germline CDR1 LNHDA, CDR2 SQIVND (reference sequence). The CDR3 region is CASSPAGFYSYEQYF. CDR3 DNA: TGTGCCAGCTCCCCCGCGGGATTCTACTCCTACGAGCAGTACTTC.

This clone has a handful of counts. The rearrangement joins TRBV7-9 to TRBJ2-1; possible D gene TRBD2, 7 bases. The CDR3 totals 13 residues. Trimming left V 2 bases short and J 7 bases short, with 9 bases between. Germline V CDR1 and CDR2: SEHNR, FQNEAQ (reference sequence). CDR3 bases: TGTGCCAGCAGCTTACGGGGGGCGAATGAGCAGTTCTTC. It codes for CASSLRGANEQFF.

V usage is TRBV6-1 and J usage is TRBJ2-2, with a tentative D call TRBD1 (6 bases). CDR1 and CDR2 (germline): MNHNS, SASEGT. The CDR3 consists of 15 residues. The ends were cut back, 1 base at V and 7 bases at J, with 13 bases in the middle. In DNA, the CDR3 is TGTGCCAGCAGTGAAGAGGCAGGGGAGAGCGGGGAGCTGTTTTTT. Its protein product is CASSEEAGESGELFF.

DNA for the CDR3: TGTGCCAGCAGTACTACCGCGACAGGGGGCTACAATGAGCAGTTCTTC. This codes for CASSTTATGGYNEQFF. V usage is TRBV6-4 and J usage is TRBJ2-1; 9 bases agree with TRBD1. Trimming at V came to 5 bases and at J to 3 bases, leaving 8 bases not matched to a gene. The germline V gene has CDR1 MRHNA and CDR2 SNTAGT. The CDR3 loop spans 16 amino acids.

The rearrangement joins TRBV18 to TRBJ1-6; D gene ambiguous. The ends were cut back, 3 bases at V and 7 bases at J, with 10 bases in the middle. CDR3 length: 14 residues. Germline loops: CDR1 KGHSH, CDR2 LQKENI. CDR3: CASSPDDGNSPLHF. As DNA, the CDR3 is TGTGCCAGCTCACCTGACGACGGGAATTCACCCCTCCACTTT.

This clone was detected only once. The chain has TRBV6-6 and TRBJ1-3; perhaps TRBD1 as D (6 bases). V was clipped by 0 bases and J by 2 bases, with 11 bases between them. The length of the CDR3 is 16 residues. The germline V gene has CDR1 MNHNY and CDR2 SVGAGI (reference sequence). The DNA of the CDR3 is TGTGCCAGCAGTTACTCCACCGGGACACCTGGAAACACCATATATTTT. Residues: CASSYSTGTPGNTIYF.

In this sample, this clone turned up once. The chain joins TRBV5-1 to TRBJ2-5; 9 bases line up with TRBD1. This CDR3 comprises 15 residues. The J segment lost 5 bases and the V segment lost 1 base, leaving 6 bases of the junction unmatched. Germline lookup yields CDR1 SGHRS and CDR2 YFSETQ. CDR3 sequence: CASSLTGGSRETQYF. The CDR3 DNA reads TGCGCCAGCAGCTTGACAGGGGGCTCAAGGGAGACCCAGTACTTC.

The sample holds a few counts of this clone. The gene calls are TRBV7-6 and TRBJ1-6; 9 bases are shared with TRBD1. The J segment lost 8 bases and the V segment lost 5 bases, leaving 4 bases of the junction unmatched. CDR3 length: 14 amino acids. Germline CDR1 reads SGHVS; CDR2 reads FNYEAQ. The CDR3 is CASSEGQGYSPLHF. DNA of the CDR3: TGTGCCAGCAGCGAAGGACAGGGGTATTCACCCCTCCACTTT.

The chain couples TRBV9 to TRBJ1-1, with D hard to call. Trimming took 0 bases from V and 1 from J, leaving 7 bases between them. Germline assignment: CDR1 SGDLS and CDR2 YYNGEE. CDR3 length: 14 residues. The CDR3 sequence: CASSVVSGNTEAFF. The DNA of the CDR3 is TGTGCCAGCAGCGTAGTGAGTGGGAACACTGAAGCTTTCTTT.

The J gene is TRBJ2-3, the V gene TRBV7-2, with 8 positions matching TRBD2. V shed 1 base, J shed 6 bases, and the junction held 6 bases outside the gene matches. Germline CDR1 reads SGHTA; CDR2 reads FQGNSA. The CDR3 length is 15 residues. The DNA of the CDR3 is TGTGCCAGCAGCTTAGGAGGAACGGGGGGGGATACGCAGTATTTT. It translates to CASSLGGTGGDTQYF.

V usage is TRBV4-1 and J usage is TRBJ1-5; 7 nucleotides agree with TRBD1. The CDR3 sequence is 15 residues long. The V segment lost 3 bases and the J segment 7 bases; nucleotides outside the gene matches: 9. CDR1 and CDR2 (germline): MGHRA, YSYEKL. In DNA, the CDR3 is TGCGCCAGCAGCCAGCCTGACAGGGCGGACCAGCCCCAGCATTTT. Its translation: CASSQPDRADQPQHF.

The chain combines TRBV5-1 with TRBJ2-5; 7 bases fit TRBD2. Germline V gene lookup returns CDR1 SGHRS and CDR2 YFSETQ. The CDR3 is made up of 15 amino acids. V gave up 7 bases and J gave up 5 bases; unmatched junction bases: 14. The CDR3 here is CASSEGRAGSETQYF. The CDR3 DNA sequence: TGCGCCAGCTCCGAGGGGAGGGCTGGGAGTGAGACCCAGTACTTC.

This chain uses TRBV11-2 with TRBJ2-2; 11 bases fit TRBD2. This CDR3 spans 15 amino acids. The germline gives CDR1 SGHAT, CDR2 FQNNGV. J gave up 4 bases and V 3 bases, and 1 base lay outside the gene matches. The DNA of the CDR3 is TGTGCCAGCAGCTTTAGCGGGGGGGCCACCGGGGAGCTGTTTTTT. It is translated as CASSFSGGATGELFF.

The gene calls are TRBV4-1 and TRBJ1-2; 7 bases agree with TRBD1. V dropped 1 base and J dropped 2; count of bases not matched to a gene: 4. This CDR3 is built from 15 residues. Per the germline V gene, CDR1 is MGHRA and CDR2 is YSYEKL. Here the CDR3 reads CASSQGLGQNYGYTF. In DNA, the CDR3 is TGCGCCAGCAGCCAAGGTTTGGGACAGAACTATGGCTACACCTTC.

For the CDR3, the DNA is TGTGCTAGTGGTCCCGTGGGGACAACGGAGACCCAGTACTTC. Translated: CASGPVGTTETQYF. The V call is TRBV12-5, the J call TRBJ2-5, with a weak D call TRBD1 (6 bases). In germline, CDR1 is LGHNT, CDR2 FRNRAP. This CDR3 is 14 amino acids long. The ends were cut back, 5 bases at V and 5 bases at J, with 15 bases in the middle.

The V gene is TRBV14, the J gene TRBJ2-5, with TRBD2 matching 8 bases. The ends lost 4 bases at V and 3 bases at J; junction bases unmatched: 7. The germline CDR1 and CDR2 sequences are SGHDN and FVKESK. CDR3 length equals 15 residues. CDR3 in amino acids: CASSRRGGPKETQYF. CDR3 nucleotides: TGTGCCAGCAGCCGGCGCGGGGGGCCGAAAGAGACCCAGTACTTC.

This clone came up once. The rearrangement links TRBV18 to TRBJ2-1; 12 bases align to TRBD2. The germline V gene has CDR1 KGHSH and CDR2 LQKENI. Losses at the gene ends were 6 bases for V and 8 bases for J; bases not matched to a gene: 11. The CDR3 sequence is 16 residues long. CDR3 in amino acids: CASSERLAGAADEQFF. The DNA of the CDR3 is TGTGCCAGCTCCGAGCGACTAGCGGGGGCGGCCGATGAGCAGTTCTTC.

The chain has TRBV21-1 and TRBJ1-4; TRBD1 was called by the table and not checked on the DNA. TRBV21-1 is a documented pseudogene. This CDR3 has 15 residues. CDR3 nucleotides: TGTGCCAGCAGCAAAGCGCAGGTAGCTAATGAAAAACTGTTTTTT. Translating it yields CASSKAQVANEKLFF.

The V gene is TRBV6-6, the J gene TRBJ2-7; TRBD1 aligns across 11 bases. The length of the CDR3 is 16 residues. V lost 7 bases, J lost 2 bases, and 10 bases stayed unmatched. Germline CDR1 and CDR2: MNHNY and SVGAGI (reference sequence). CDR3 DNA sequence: TGTGCCAGCACCCCGCGGACAGGGGGCCTAACCTACGAGCAGTACTTC. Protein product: CASTPRTGGLTYEQYF.

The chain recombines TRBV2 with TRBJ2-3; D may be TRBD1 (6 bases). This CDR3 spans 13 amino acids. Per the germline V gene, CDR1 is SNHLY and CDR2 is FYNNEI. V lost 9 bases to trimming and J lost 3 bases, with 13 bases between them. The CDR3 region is CARTGFPTDTQYF. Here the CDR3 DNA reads TGTGCCAGAACAGGGTTCCCAACAGATACGCAGTATTTT.

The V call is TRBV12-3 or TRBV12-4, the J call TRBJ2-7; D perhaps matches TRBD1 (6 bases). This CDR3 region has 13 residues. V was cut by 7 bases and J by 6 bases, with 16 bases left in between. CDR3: CASTPRGRGEQYF. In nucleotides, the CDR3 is TGTGCCAGCACCCCCAGGGGCAGGGGCGAGCAGTACTTC.

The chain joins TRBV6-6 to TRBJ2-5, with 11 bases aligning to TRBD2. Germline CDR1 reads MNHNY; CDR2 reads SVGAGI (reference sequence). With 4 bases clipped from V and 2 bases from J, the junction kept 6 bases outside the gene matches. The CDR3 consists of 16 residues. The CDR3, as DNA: TGTGCCAGCAGTTTAGCGGGGGGGCCTATGCAAGAGACCCAGTACTTC. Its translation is CASSLAGGPMQETQYF.

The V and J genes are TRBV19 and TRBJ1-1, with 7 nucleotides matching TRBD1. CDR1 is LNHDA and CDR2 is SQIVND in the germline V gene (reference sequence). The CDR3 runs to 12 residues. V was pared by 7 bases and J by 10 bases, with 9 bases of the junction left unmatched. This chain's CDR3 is CASTGGNRGAFF. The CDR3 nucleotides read TGTGCCAGTACCGGTGGAAACAGGGGAGCTTTCTTT.

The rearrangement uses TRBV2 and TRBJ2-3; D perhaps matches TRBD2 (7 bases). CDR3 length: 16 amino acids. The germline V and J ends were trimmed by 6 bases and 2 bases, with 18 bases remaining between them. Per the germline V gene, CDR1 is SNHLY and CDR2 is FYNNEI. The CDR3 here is CASSQGGGPITDTQYF. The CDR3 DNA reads TGTGCCAGCAGCCAGGGCGGGGGCCCCATCACAGATACGCAGTATTTT. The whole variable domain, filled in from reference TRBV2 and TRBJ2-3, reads EPEVTQTPSHQVTQMGQEVILRCVPISNHLYFYWYRQILGQKVEFLVSFYNNEISEKSEIFDDQFSVERPDGSNFTLKIRSTKLEDSAMYFCASSQGGGPITDTQYFGPGTRLTVL.

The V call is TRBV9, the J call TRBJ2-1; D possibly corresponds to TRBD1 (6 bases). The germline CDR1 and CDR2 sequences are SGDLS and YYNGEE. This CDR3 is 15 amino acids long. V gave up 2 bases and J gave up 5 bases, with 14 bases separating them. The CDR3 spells CASSVGTRSHNEQFF. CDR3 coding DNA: TGTGCCAGCAGCGTCGGGACACGGAGTCACAATGAGCAGTTCTTC.